This T cell receptor beta chain was retrieved from a study of cytomegalovirus exposure and HLA in healthy donors. CDR3 length: 15 amino acids. V was clipped by 0 bases and J by 13 bases, with 21 bases between them. CDR1 and CDR2 (germline): LGHNA, YSLEER. Amplification used 60 Vbeta primers and 13 Jbeta primers. Assay: immunoSEQ multiplex PCR; the TCRdb copy retains only in-frame clones and omits some. Found here are some 190,000 clones, around 80% of them singletons; the top ten hold more than 1.4%. This TCR derives from a man aged 18 to 29 in good health and CMV-seronegative. This chain joins TRBV4-3 and TRBJ1-2; D unclear. The material sequenced was PBMCs. CDR3 amino acids: CASSQDWRAGKSCTF. The CDR3, as DNA: TGCGCCAGCAGCCAAGATTGGCGGGCGGGGAAGTCATGCACCTTC.